The entry that follows covers one TCR beta chain sequence. Generated by immunoSEQ multiplex PCR, the TCRdb table keeps only in-frame clones and is missing some. There are 300,000 or so clones in the sample; roughly 91% occur only once, and 1% lies in the top ten. This sample is part of a study of blood T cell repertoires in COVID-19. This clonotype was sampled from a man aged 45-65 years with active or convalescent COVID-19. The specimen sequenced was peripheral blood.

The CDR3 sequence is CASSAYPGTAYEKLFF. The CDR3 region has the DNA TGTGCCAGCAGTGCCTACCCCGGGACAGCTTATGAAAAACTGTTTTTT. The chain links TRBV6-1 to TRBJ1-4; 7 positions match TRBD1. In germline, CDR1 is MNHNS, CDR2 SASEGT. Trimming took 4 bases from V and 6 from J; bases not matched to a gene: 11. This CDR3 is 16 amino acids long.